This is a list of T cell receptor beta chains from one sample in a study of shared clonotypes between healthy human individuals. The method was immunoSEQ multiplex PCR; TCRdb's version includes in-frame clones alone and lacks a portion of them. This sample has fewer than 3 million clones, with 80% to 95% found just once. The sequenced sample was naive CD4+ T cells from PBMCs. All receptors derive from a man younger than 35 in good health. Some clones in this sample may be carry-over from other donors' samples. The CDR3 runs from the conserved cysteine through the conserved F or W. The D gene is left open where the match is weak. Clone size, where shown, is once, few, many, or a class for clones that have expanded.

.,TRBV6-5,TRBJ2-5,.,TGTGCCACCCGTATCGGGGGAGTGGAGACCCAGTACTTC,CATRIGGVETQYF
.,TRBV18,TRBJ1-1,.,TGTGCCAGCTCACCAGATGTGAACACTGAAGCTTTCTTT,CASSPDVNTEAFF
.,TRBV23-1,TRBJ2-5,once,TGCGCCAGCAGTCACCTCCTCTGCGACGGACACGAAGAGACCCAGTACTTC,CASSHLLCDGHEETQYF
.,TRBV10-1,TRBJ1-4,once,TGCGCCAGCAGTGAGTCCTTAGCAAGGAGCCGGCTGTTTTTT,CASSESLARSRLFF
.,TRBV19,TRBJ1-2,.,TGTGCCAGTAGTATACCTAATTCAGGACTCTATGGCTACACCTTC,CASSIPNSGLYGYTF
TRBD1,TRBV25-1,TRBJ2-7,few,TGTGCCAGCAGTGATGGACAGGGAGACGAGCAGTACTTC,CASSDGQGDEQYF
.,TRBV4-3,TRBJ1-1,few,TGCGCCAGCAGCCAAGTCCATTGGGGGACTGAAGCTTTCTTT,CASSQVHWGTEAFF
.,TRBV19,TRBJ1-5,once,TGTGCCAGTAGTATAGTATACGGTCAGCCCCAGCATTTT,CASSIVYGQPQHF
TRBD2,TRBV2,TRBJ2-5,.,TGTGCCAGCAGTGCCGGGACTAGCGGCCAAGAGACCCAGTACTTC,CASSAGTSGQETQYF
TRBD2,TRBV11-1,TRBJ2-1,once,TGTGCCAGCTCCCTGGGCCCAGCGGGGTACAATGAGCAGTTCTTC,CASSLGPAGYNEQFF
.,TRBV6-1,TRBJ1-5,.,TGTGCCAGCAGTGAGGAAAGTCCCCAGCCCCAGCATTTT,CASSEESPQPQHF
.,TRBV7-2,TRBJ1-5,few,TGTGCCAGCAGCTTAGGCCAAACTCCTACGCCCCAGCATTTT,CASSLGQTPTPQHF
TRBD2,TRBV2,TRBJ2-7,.,TGTGCCAGCAGCCCGACGGGGGGGGTCCAGTACTTC,CASSPTGGVQYF
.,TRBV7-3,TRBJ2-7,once,TGTGCCAGCAGATCTCCCCCGGACGAGCAGTACTTC,CASRSPPDEQYF
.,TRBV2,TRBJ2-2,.,TGTGCCAGCAGGACCGGGGTTTCCGGGGAGCTGTTTTTT,CASRTGVSGELFF
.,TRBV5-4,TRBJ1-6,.,TGTGCCAGCAGCCCCAGGGACGGTAATTCACCCCTCCACTTT,CASSPRDGNSPLHF
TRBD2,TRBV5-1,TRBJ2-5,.,TGCGCCAGCAGCCCCCGAGCTAGCGGAGGGAGACAAGAGACCCAGTACTTC,CASSPRASGGRQETQYF
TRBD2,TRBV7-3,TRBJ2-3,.,TGTGCCAGCAGTTACACTAGCGGTACCACAGATACGCAGTATTTT,CASSYTSGTTDTQYF
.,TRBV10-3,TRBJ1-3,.,TGTGCCATCAGTGAGTCCGGACGGGGCGGAAACACCATATATTTT,CAISESGRGGNTIYF
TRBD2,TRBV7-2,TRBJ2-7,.,TGTGCCAGCATCCCCAGCCCGCGGGAGCGGCACGAGCAGTACTTC,CASIPSPRERHEQYF
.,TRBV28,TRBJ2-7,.,TGTGCCAGCAGTTTAATGGGCAGGGGGGAATGGACTAGCCGGAACGAGCAGTACTTC,CASSLMGRGEWTSRNEQYF
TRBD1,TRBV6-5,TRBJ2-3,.,TGTGCCAGCAGTGCCAACAGGGGAGCTACGCAGTATTTT,CASSANRGATQYF
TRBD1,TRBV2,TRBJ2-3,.,TGTGCCAGCTCAACGGACAGGTCCACAGATACGCAGTATTTT,CASSTDRSTDTQYF
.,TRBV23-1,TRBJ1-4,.,TGCGCCAGCCCAAGGACAGAATTCAATGAAAAACTGTTTTTT,CASPRTEFNEKLFF
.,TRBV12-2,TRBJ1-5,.,TGTGCAAGTCGCAAGGGACAGGGGGCGGCAGGGGTGATTCAGCCCCAGCATTTT,CASRKGQGAAGVIQPQHF
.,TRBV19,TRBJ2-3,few,TGTGCCAGTAGTATAGTTCGGGAAACGCAGTATTTT,CASSIVRETQYF
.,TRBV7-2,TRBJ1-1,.,TGTGCCAGCAGCTTAGTGGGCGGGGGATACACTGAAGCTTTCTTT,CASSLVGGGYTEAFF
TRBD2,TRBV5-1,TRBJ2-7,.,TGCGCCACCGCAACTGGGACTAGCGGGCCTTACTACGAGCAGTACTTC,CATATGTSGPYYEQYF
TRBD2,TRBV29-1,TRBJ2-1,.,TGCAGCGTTGAGAGCCTAGCGGGTTACAATGAGCAGTTCTTC,CSVESLAGYNEQFF
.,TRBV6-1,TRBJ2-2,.,TGTGCCAGCACCCAAGGGGCCCCCGGGGAGCTGTTTTTT,CASTQGAPGELFF
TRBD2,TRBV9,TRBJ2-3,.,TGTGCCAGCAGCGTAGCTCGAGGGACTAGACCTGGAGGGGATACGCAGTATTTT,CASSVARGTRPGGDTQYF
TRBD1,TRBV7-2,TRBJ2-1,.,TGTGCCAGCAGCCGGGACAGGGTAGGCAATGAGCAGTTCTTC,CASSRDRVGNEQFF
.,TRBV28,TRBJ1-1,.,TGTGCCAGCCCCAGGGGCTTGAAGAACACTGAAGCTTTCTTT,CASPRGLKNTEAFF
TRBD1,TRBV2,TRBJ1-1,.,TGTGCCAGCAGGAACAGGGGGCCGAACACTGAAGCTTTCTTT,CASRNRGPNTEAFF
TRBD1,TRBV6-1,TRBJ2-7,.,TGTGCCAGCAGTCCCGGGACAGGGATATACGAGCAGTACTTC,CASSPGTGIYEQYF
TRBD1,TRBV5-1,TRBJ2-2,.,TGCGCCAGCAGCTTGGCAGGGACAGGGAACACCGGGGAGCTGTTTTTT,CASSLAGTGNTGELFF
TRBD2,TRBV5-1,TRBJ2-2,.,TGCGCCAGCAGCTCCGGGACTAGCTTGAACACCGGGGAGCTGTTTTTT,CASSSGTSLNTGELFF
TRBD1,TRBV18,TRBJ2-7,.,TGTGCCAGCTCAGATCGACAGGGATTATGGGGCGAGCAGTACTTC,CASSDRQGLWGEQYF
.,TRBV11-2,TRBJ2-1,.,TGTGCCAGCAGCTTACTGGTGGGATTATCCGACAATGAGCAGTTCTTC,CASSLLVGLSDNEQFF
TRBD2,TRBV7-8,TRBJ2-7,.,TGTGCCAGCAGCCCGGTCCGGACTAGGGCCTACGAGCAGTACTTC,CASSPVRTRAYEQYF
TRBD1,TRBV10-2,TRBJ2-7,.,TGCGCCAGCGGGGGACAGGGAATAGACGAGCAGTACTTC,CASGGQGIDEQYF
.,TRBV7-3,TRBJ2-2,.,TGTGCCAGCAGCTTGGGGTTTATGGCCGGGGAGCTGTTTTTT,CASSLGFMAGELFF
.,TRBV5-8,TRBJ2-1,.,TGTGCCATCTTACTTAGACTCCATGAGCAGTTCTTC,CAILLRLHEQFF
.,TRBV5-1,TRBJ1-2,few,TGCGCCAGCAGCTTGCGGCCCAGGGACGGGTTATATGGCTACACCTTC,CASSLRPRDGLYGYTF
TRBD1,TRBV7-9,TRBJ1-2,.,TGTGCCAGCTCAGTAACAGGGGAAGGCTACACCTTC,CASSVTGEGYTF
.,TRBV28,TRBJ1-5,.,TGTGCCAGCAGTGGAGGCAATCAGCCCCAGCATTTT,CASSGGNQPQHF